This T cell receptor (beta chain) was found in a study of tumor-infiltrating lymphocytes in primary liver carcinoma. Study in general: Patients included men and women of 30 to 69 years. Tumors were staged T1-T3 N0M0 and measured 4.2 to 10 cm across.

Each 20-30 mg portion of unsorted bulk tissue served as the source for co-extraction of RNA and DNA. HBV chronically infected the treatment-naive patients. Histology found more than 80% viable tumor cells per sample. This clonotype is a singleton in its sample. Starting from approximately 470 ng of total RNA, TCR beta cDNA was produced with a primer in the constant region. ARM-PCR was slightly modified, and three nested multiplex PCR rounds with it gave rise to the TCR beta libraries. Running about 11 cycles apiece, the first two PCR rounds relied on TRBV1-TRBV30 forward primers together with a C-beta reverse primer. TCRdb recomputed calls from the multiplex PCR reads with MiXCR, one row per CDR3 protein. The sample carries 45,000 to 65,000 distinct CDR3 sequences, around 77% recorded once. The V gene's germline CDR1 is SGHVS and CDR2 FQNEAQ. The CDR3 extends over 16 amino acids.

The sequence came from a man aged 35-49 years with primary liver carcinoma and hepatitis B virus infection. The chain employs TRBV7-8 and TRBJ2-2, with D perhaps being TRBD1 or TRBD2 (5 bases each). The sample was liver tumor tissue from sampling region 5. Described subset: tumor region T5, tumor centre. CDR3 sequence reads: CVNRYGTSGNTGELFF. For the CDR3, the DNA is TGTGTCAACAGATACGGGACCAGCGGGAACACCGGGGAGCTGTTTTTT.